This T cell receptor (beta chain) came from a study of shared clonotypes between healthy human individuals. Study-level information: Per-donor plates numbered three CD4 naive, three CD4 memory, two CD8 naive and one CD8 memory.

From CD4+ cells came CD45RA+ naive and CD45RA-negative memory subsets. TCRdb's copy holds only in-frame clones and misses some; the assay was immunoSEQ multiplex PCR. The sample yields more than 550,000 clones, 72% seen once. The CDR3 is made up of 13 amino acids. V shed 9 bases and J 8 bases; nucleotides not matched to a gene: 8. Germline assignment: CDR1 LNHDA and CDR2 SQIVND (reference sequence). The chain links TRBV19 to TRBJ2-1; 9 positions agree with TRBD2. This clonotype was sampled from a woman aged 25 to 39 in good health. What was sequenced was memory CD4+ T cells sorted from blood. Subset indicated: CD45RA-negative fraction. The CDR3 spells CASIAGDRDEQFF. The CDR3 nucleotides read TGTGCCAGCATAGCGGGAGATAGGGATGAGCAGTTCTTC.